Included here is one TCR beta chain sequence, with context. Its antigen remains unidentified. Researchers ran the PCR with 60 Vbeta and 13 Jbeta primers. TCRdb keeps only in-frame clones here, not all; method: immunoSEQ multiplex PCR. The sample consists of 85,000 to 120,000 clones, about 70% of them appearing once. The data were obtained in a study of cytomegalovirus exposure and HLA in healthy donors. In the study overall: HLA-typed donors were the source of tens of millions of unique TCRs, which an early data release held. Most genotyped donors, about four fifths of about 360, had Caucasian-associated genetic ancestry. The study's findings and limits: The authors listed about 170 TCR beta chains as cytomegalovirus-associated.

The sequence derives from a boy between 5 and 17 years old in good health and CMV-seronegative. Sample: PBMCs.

CDR3 sequence: CASSVDGGGLAVYNEQFF. CDR3 bases: TGTGCCAGCAGCGTAGATGGGGGAGGACTAGCAGTGTACAATGAGCAGTTCTTC. The chain is built from TRBV9 and TRBJ2-1; 8 bases line up with TRBD2. Losses at the gene ends were 0 bases for V and 4 bases for J; bases not matched to a gene: 12. The CDR3 covers 18 residues. Germline CDR1 is SGDLS and CDR2 is YYNGEE.